These 27 T cell receptor beta chains were all obtained from the same sample, sequenced in a study of blood T cell repertoires in COVID-19. Method: immunoSEQ multiplex PCR; TCRdb's copy keeps in-frame clones and lacks some. The table records approximately 27,000 clones, around 90% of them present only once. The sample taken for sequencing was peripheral blood. The receptors shown here come from a woman aged 50 to 60 with active COVID-19.

CDR3 sequence (DNA): TGTGCCAGCAGCTGGGGGGTCAGCTCCTACAATGAGCAGTTCTTC. Translating it yields CASSWGVSSYNEQFF. The V call is TRBV5-6, the J call TRBJ2-1; D possibly corresponds to TRBD2 (6 bases). Deletions cut 3 bases from V and 0 bases from J, with 10 bases between. There are 15 residues in the CDR3. Germline-derived CDR1 and CDR2 are SGHDT and YYEEEE.

The genes are TRBV28 and TRBJ2-5; 10 bases align to TRBD1. The CDR3 has 14 amino acids. Losses at the gene ends were 6 bases for V and 4 bases for J; bases not matched to a gene: 5. Germline assignment: CDR1 MDHEN and CDR2 SYDVKM. The chain's CDR3 is CASSLTGGAETQYF. The CDR3 coding sequence is TGTGCCAGCAGCCTGACAGGGGGCGCAGAGACCCAGTACTTC.

The chain combines TRBV3-1 (or the pseudogene TRBV3-2) with TRBJ2-7, with D perhaps matching TRBD1 (5 bases). Germline V lookup: CDR1 LGHDT, CDR2 YNNKEL (reference sequence). V lost 3 bases and J lost 5, with 14 bases in between. The CDR3 length is 14 residues. The CDR3 protein is CASSHGQGLDEQYF. The CDR3, as DNA: TGTGCCAGCAGCCACGGGCAGGGATTAGACGAGCAGTACTTC.

This rearrangement joins TRBV2 to TRBJ1-1; perhaps TRBD1 as D (6 bases). The CDR3 has 14 residues. The germline V and J ends were trimmed by 7 bases and 4 bases, with 16 bases remaining between them. Germline V CDR1 and CDR2: SNHLY, FYNNEI. In DNA, the CDR3 is TGTGCCAGCACTATCGGGGGGCCGGGCACTGAAGCTTTCTTT. It is translated as CASTIGGPGTEAFF. Full variable domain (missing parts from reference TRBV2 and TRBJ1-1): EPEVTQTPSHQVTQMGQEVILRCVPISNHLYFYWYRQILGQKVEFLVSFYNNEISEKSEIFDDQFSVERPDGSNFTLKIRSTKLEDSAMYFCASTIGGPGTEAFFGQGTRLTVV.

This chain connects TRBV19 to TRBJ1-6; the D gene is possibly TRBD1 (6 bases). V was cut by 6 bases and J by 11 bases, with 17 bases left in between. The CDR3 sequence is 14 residues long. The germline V gene has CDR1 LNHDA and CDR2 SQIVND (reference sequence). DNA of the CDR3: TGTGCCAGTAGCCAGGGGACTACTACTGCACCCCTCCACTTT. It codes for CASSQGTTTAPLHF.

The V gene is TRBV30, the J gene TRBJ2-1; 10 nucleotides match TRBD2. Germline V gene sequence: CDR1 GTSNPN, CDR2 SVGIG (reference sequence). The CDR3 covers 18 residues. The ends lost 0 bases at V and 4 bases at J; junction bases unmatched: 12. CDR3 in amino acids: CAWSVRQAGGPGYNEQFF. Here the CDR3 DNA reads TGTGCCTGGAGTGTACGCCAAGCGGGAGGGCCGGGGTACAATGAGCAGTTCTTC. The full variable domain, in which reference TRBV30 and TRBJ2-1 provide the parts outside the CDR3, is SQTIHQWPATLVQPVGSPLSLECTVEGTSNPNLYWYRQAAGRGLQLLFYSVGIGQISSEVPQNLSASRPQDRQFILSSKKLLLSDSGFYLCAWSVRQAGGPGYNEQFFGPGTRLTVL.

The CDR3 coding sequence is TGTGCCAGTAGTCCACAGGGGGCTAGTCAGCCCCAGCATTTT. The encoded protein is CASSPQGASQPQHF. This sequence joins TRBV19 and TRBJ1-5, with 9 bases fitting TRBD1. V was clipped by 5 bases and J by 6 bases; unmatched bases: 5. The CDR3 extends over 14 amino acids. CDR1 is LNHDA, CDR2 SQIVND, per germline (reference sequence).

This CDR3 is CSAYGTGPNEKLFF. As DNA, the CDR3 is TGCAGCGCCTACGGGACAGGGCCTAATGAAAAACTGTTTTTT. The rearrangement links TRBV29-1 to TRBJ1-4, with 9 bases identical to TRBD1. Germline CDR1 SQVTM, CDR2 ANQGSEA. The CDR3 loop spans 14 amino acids. J was trimmed by 3 bases and V by 7 bases; bases with no gene match: 6.

V gene TRBV30 combines with J gene TRBJ1-1, with D tentatively TRBD1 (5 bases). CDR3 size: 13 residues. CDR1 is GTSNPN, CDR2 SVGIG, per germline (reference sequence). Between the trimmed V and J ends, which lost 0 bases and 4 bases, there was a span of 9 bases. The CDR3 here is CAWSVQEFTEAFF. The CDR3 DNA is TGTGCCTGGAGTGTACAGGAGTTCACTGAAGCTTTCTTT.

This chain joins TRBV6-6 and TRBJ1-2; a weak D match, TRBD1 (6 bases). V was pared by 5 bases and J by 4 bases, with 17 bases between. The CDR3 runs to 15 residues. Germline V gene sequence: CDR1 MNHNY, CDR2 SVGAGI (reference sequence). In DNA form, the CDR3 reads TGTGCCAGCAGTACCGAAACAGGGACCCCCTATGGCTACACCTTC. Amino acid sequence: CASSTETGTPYGYTF.

The chain carries TRBV7-9 and TRBJ2-3, with a tentative D call TRBD2 (6 bases). The germline V gene encodes CDR1 SEHNR and CDR2 FQNEAQ (reference sequence). The CDR3 length is 15 residues. Trimming took 10 bases from V and 2 from J, leaving 19 bases between them. For the CDR3, the DNA is TGTGCCATTCCGCGACCGGGGGAACCCACAGATACGCAGTATTTT. It is translated as CAIPRPGEPTDTQYF. The whole variable domain, filled in from reference TRBV7-9 and TRBJ2-3, reads DTGVSQNPRHKITKRGQNVTFRCDPISEHNRLYWYRQTLGQGPEFLTYFQNEAQLEKSRLLSDRFSAERPKGSFSTLEIQRTEQGDSAMYLCAIPRPGEPTDTQYFGPGTRLTVL.

The rearrangement uses TRBV5-1 and TRBJ1-1; D is undetermined. Germline values: CDR1 SGHRS, CDR2 YFSETQ. V was pared by 0 bases and J by 1 base, with 7 bases between. The CDR3 runs to 14 residues. CDR3 DNA sequence: TGCGCCAGCAGCTTGGATGGCAAGAACACTGAAGCTTTCTTT. This codes for CASSLDGKNTEAFF.

This chain joins TRBV28 and TRBJ1-1; possible D gene TRBD1, 5 bases. Trimming took off 4 bases at V and 0 bases at J, with 6 bases between the two ends. Germline V gene sequence: CDR1 MDHEN, CDR2 SYDVKM. CDR3 length: 13 amino acids. The CDR3 here is CASSSRVNTEAFF. Written as DNA, the CDR3 is TGTGCCAGCAGTTCCAGGGTGAACACTGAAGCTTTCTTT.

This clone was found a few times. The chain joins TRBV20-1 to TRBJ2-7, with D possibly TRBD2 on 6 matching bases. The CDR3 contains 13 residues. V was pared by 3 bases and J by 4 bases, with 13 bases between. CDR1 and CDR2 from the germline V gene are DFQATT and SNEGSKA (reference sequence). CDR3 DNA sequence: TGCAGTGCTAGTGATAGCGGACAATACGAGCAGTACTTC. Protein product: CSASDSGQYEQYF.

The chain employs TRBV18 and TRBJ1-5, with D tentatively TRBD1 (5 bases). The germline CDR1 and CDR2 sequences are KGHSH and LQKENI. Trimming left V 3 bases short and J 0 bases short, with 15 bases between. The CDR3 covers 17 residues. The CDR3 coding sequence is TGTGCCAGCTCACCGGCCCCCCCGGGGGGTAGCAATCAGCCCCAGCATTTT. This sequence encodes CASSPAPPGGSNQPQHF.

The gene calls are TRBV28 and TRBJ2-5; tentatively, D is TRBD1 (5 bases). Trimming shortened V by 3 bases and J by 4 bases, and 9 bases separated the two germline ends. The CDR3 consists of 13 residues. The germline gives CDR1 MDHEN, CDR2 SYDVKM. CDR3 amino acids: CASSFDSLETQYF. The CDR3 region has the DNA TGTGCCAGCAGTTTCGACAGCTTAGAGACCCAGTACTTC.

The J gene is TRBJ2-1, the V gene TRBV6-5, with TRBD2 as a possible D gene (6 bases). The CDR3 runs 15 residues. Trimming pared 7 bases from V and 9 bases from J, leaving 22 bases between. The germline CDR1 and CDR2 sequences are MNHEY and SVGAGI. Written as DNA, the CDR3 is TGTGCCAGCACCCCCCGGAAGGGGAGGTCGGGTGAGCAGTTCTTC. It encodes CASTPRKGRSGEQFF.

V is TRBV5-1 and J is TRBJ2-7; TRBD2 might be the D (5 bases). The CDR3 covers 13 residues. The germline gives CDR1 SGHRS, CDR2 YFSETQ. Trimming removed 5 bases at V and 3 bases at J, with 12 bases between. The DNA of the CDR3 is TGCGCCAGCAGATATAGACGGGACTACGAGCAGTACTTC. This translates into CASRYRRDYEQYF.

The chain couples TRBV27 to TRBJ2-7, with 7 bases aligning to TRBD2. Losses at the gene ends were 4 bases for V and 3 bases for J; bases not matched to a gene: 9. This CDR3 contains 15 residues. Germline V gene lookup returns CDR1 MNHEY and CDR2 SMNVEV (reference sequence). The CDR3 protein is CASSYRAGISYEQYF. The CDR3 DNA is TGTGCCAGCAGTTATCGAGCGGGAATCAGCTACGAGCAGTACTTC.

This chain connects TRBV9 to TRBJ1-2; D remains ambiguous. Germline V CDR1 and CDR2: SGDLS, YYNGEE. The length of the CDR3 is 13 residues. Trimming removed 0 bases at V and 2 bases at J, with 5 bases between. CDR3 nucleotide sequence: TGTGCCAGCAGCGTAGGCCAGAACTATGGCTACACCTTC. Amino acid sequence: CASSVGQNYGYTF.

This clone was found once. The rearrangement joins TRBV29-1 to TRBJ2-5; no clear D gene. V was clipped by 6 bases and J by 5 bases, with 13 bases between them. Germline CDR1 and CDR2: SQVTM and ANQGSEA. The CDR3 consists of 12 residues. The CDR3 reads CSVLTLRETQYF. The CDR3 region has the DNA TGCAGCGTGCTGACTCTGCGGGAGACCCAGTACTTC. Based on the CDR3 plus reference TRBV29-1 and TRBJ2-5, the full variable domain is SAVISQKPSRDICQRGTSLTIQCQVDSQVTMMFWYRQQPGQSLTLIATANQGSEATYESGFVIDKFPISRPNLTFSTLTVSNMSPEDSSIYLCSVLTLRETQYFGPGTRLLVL.

Here the CDR3 DNA reads TGTGCCAGCAGCTTAGTTTTGGCGGGAGACGAGCAGTACTTC. This translates into CASSLVLAGDEQYF. This chain links TRBV7-2 with TRBJ2-7; TRBD2 matches at 7 bases. Unmatched junction bases numbered 5, after V lost 1 base and J lost 5 bases. The CDR3 runs to 14 residues. Germline assignment: CDR1 SGHTA and CDR2 FQGNSA.

V and J are TRBV18 and TRBJ1-3; D not certain. This CDR3 has 15 amino acids. V lost 0 bases and J lost 0, with 6 bases in between. Germline CDR1 KGHSH, CDR2 LQKENI. This chain's CDR3 is CASSPPGTSGNTIYF. The CDR3 DNA sequence: TGTGCCAGCTCACCACCGGGCACCTCTGGAAACACCATATATTTT.

This chain links TRBV28 with TRBJ2-1; 9 bases match TRBD2. The CDR3 is 16 amino acids. The germline CDR1 and CDR2 sequences are MDHEN and SYDVKM. V shed 6 bases, J shed 5 bases, and the junction held 11 bases outside the gene matches. CDR3 nucleotide sequence: TGTGCCAGCAGCCCTCACGTGCGGGAGGGCAACAATGAGCAGTTCTTC. It codes for CASSPHVREGNNEQFF. Full variable domain (remainder filled in from reference TRBV28 and TRBJ2-1): DVKVTQSSRYLVKRTGEKVFLECVQDMDHENMFWYRQDPGLGLRLIYFSYDVKMKEKGDIPEGYSVSREKKERFSLILESASTNQTSMYLCASSPHVREGNNEQFFGPGTRLTVL.

This clone has only one observation. V and J are TRBV5-1 and TRBJ2-5, with D possibly matching TRBD2 (5 bases). Germline V lookup: CDR1 SGHRS, CDR2 YFSETQ. This CDR3 comprises 13 residues. V lost 7 bases to trimming and J lost 2 bases, with 12 bases between them. CDR3 region: CASAGRGQETQYF. The DNA of the CDR3 is TGCGCCAGCGCCGGGCGAGGGCAAGAGACCCAGTACTTC.

The rearrangement joins TRBV5-1 to TRBJ2-1; D is possibly TRBD2 (6 bases). Looked up from germline, CDR1 is SGHRS and CDR2 is YFSETQ. The CDR3 length is 17 residues. The V end lost 4 bases, the J end lost 7 bases, and 24 bases lay between the germline ends. The CDR3 here is CASSRTPGVGVGNEQFF. The CDR3 region has the DNA TGCGCCAGCAGCCGAACTCCGGGAGTGGGCGTAGGGAATGAGCAGTTCTTC.

The chain is built from TRBV11-3 and TRBJ2-2, with TRBD1 as a possible D gene (5 bases). Germline values: CDR1 SGHNT, CDR2 YENEEA. V lost 2 bases and J lost 3, with 10 bases in between. The CDR3 is 15 residues long. CDR3 sequence: CASSLQGRDTGELFF. CDR3 nucleotides: TGTGCCAGCAGCTTACAGGGAAGGGACACCGGGGAGCTGTTTTTT.